The following is a T cell receptor beta chain sequence with its context. This clone was detected only a few times. It lacks a known antigen. Base qualities are not provided; no much larger clone lies one nucleotide away. The sample belongs to a study of blood T cell repertoires in COVID-19 (TCRdb year 2020). For the wider study: Collaborator samples came from the United States, Italy and Spain and covered acute and convalescent phases of COVID-19. The prospective study material was composed of cDNA or gDNA derived from T cells, B-cell-depleted T cells, or PBMCs. Where available, HLA class I and class II types were taken from metadata supplied by the sample provider and were not determined by assay-based typing. A de-identified subject ID, COVID-19 status, age in years and sex were almost always included in the sample metadata. Samples were obtained from the ongoing ImmuneRACE study (first 160 participants) and from some 1,200 subjects provided by 6 global collaborators. Deeply sampled blood TCRbeta repertoires from subjects exposed to, actively infected with, or recovered from COVID-19 were included in the dataset. A freely available public database, intended as a resource for researchers studying the immune response to SARS-CoV-2, is where the repertoires were released. Overall study outcomes, separate from this receptor: Clinical and demographic metadata were provided uncurated, with the amount varying by source and participant.

Inclusive of the bounding cysteine and phenylalanine, the CDR3 is 12 residues long. CDR3 DNA is the only sequence kept; it has 36 bases, read in frame from the first base. The germline V gene encodes CDR1 LGHDT and CDR2 YNNKEL (reference sequence). Trimming at the junction amounts to 4 bases on V and 8 bases on J, and the germline ends lie 8 bases apart. TCRbeta CDR3 regions were amplified from genomic DNA by means of the immunoSEQ Assay, a bias-controlled multiplex PCR. In the original analysis: The number of nucleated cells in each sample was estimated by amplification of reference gene primers within the assay. To quantify the absolute abundance of each unique TCRbeta CDR3 rearrangement, sequence reads were collapsed and filtered. Productive Simpson clonality was computed per sample as the square root of Simpson's diversity index over productive rearrangements. TCRdb provides this immuneACCESS table in a form limited to in-frame rearrangements. Some clones are lacking; in checked studies, under half of them reflect an unresolved V gene, and why the rest are absent is not known. D and trimming were read from the DNA, whereas the V and J calls and clone size are those reported in that table. The sample profile shows 35,000 to 50,000 clones; 70% to 90% of them were found once. The ten biggest clones cover roughly an eighth of the sample.

The collaborating institutions used their own protocols to collect whole blood in K2EDTA tubes. Collaborator samples were shipped for TCRbeta analysis as frozen whole blood, isolated PBMCs, or DNA extracted from either sample type. Sequencing was performed on peripheral blood. The source of this sequence is a human donor in a cohort sampled during active COVID-19. The V and J segments used are TRBV3-1 (or the pseudogene TRBV3-2) and TRBJ1-4, with the D segment identity uncertain. The DNA sequence reads TGTGCCAGCAGCCCCCCAGGAGAAAAACTGTTTTTT. This codes for CASSPPGEKLFF.